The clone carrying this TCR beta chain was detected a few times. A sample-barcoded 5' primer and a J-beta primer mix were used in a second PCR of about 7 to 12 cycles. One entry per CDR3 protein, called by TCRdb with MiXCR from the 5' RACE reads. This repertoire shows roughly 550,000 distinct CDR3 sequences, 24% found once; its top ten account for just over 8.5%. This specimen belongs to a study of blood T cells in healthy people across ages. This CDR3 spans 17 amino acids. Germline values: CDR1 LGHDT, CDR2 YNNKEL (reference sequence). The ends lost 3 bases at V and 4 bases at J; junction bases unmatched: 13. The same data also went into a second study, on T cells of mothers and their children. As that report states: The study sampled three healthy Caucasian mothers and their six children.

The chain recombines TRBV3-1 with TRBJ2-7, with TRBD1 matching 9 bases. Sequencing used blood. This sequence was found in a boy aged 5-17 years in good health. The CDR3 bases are TGTGCCAGCAGCCATATCGGCGGGGACAGGGATTTTTACGAGCAGTACTTC. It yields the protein CASSHIGGDRDFYEQYF.